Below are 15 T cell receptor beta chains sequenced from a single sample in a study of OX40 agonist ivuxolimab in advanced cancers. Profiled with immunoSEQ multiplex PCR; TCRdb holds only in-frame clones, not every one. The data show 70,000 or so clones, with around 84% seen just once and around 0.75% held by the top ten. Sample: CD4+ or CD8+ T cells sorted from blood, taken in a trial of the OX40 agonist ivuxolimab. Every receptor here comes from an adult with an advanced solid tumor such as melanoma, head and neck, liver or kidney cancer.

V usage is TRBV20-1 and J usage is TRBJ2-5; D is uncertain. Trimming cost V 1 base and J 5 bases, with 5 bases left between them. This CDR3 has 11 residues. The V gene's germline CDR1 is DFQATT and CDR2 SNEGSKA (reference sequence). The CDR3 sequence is CSARAWETQYF. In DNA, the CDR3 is TGCAGTGCTAGAGCTTGGGAGACCCAGTACTTC.

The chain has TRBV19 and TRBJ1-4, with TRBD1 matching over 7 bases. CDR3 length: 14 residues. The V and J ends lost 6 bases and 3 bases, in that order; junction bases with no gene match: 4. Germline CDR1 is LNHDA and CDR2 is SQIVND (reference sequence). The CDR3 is CASSWTGPNEKLFF. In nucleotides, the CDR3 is TGTGCCAGTAGCTGGACAGGCCCTAATGAAAAACTGTTTTTT.

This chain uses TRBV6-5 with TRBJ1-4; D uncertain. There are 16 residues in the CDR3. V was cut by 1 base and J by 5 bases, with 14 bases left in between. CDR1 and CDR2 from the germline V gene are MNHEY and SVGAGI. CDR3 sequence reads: CASSYLAQNPNEKLFF. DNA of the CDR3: TGTGCCAGCAGTTACTTGGCCCAGAACCCAAATGAAAAACTGTTTTTT.

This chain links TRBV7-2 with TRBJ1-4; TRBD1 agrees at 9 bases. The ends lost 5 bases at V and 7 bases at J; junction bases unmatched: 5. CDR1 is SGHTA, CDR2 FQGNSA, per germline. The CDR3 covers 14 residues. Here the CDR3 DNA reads TGTGCCAGCAGCGTACAGGGGGCGGGTGAAAAACTGTTTTTT. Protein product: CASSVQGAGEKLFF.

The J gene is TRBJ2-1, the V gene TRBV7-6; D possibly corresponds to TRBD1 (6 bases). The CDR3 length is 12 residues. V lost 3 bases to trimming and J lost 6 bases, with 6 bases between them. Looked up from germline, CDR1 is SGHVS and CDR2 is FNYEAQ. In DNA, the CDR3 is TGTGCCAGCAGCTTCAGGGGCAATGAGCAGTTCTTC. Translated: CASSFRGNEQFF.

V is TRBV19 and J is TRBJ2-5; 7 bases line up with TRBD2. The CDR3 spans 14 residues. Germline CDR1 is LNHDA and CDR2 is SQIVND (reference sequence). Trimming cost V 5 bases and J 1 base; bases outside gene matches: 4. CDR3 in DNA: TGTGCCAGTAGTCTCGGCGGGGGCCAAGAGACCCAGTACTTC. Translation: CASSLGGGQETQYF.

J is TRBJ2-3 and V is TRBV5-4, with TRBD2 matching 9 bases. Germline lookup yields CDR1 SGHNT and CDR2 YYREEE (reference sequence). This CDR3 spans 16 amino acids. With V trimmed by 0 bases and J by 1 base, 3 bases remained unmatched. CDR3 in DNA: TGTGCCAGCAGCTTGGGGACTAGCGTCCGCACAGATACGCAGTATTTT. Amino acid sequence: CASSLGTSVRTDTQYF.

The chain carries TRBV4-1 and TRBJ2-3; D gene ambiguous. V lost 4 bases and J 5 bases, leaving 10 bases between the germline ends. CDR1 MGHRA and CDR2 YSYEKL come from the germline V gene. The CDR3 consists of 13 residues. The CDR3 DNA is TGCGCCAGCAGCCCGACCAGACTAGATACGCAGTATTTT. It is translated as CASSPTRLDTQYF.

CDR3 sequence (DNA): TGCGCCAGCAGCTTGACGGGATCACCCTACAATGAGCAGTTCTTC. As protein: CASSLTGSPYNEQFF. This chain links TRBV5-1 with TRBJ2-1, with D possibly being TRBD2 (5 bases). V was pared by 1 base and J by 2 bases, with 10 bases between. Germline V gene lookup returns CDR1 SGHRS and CDR2 YFSETQ. The CDR3 is made up of 15 amino acids. The full variable domain, with the rest looked up from reference TRBV5-1 and TRBJ2-1, is KAGVTQTPRYLIKTRGQQVTLSCSPISGHRSVSWYQQTPGQGLQFLFEYFSETQRNKGNFPGRFSGRQFSNSRSEMNVSTLELGDSALYLCASSLTGSPYNEQFFGPGTRLTVL.

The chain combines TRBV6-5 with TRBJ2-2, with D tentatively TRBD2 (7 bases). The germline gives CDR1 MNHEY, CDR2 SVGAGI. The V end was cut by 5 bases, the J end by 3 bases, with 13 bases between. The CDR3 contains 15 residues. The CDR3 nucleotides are TGTGCCAGCAGTCCCGCGGGGGCGGACACCGGGGAGCTGTTTTTT. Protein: CASSPAGADTGELFF.

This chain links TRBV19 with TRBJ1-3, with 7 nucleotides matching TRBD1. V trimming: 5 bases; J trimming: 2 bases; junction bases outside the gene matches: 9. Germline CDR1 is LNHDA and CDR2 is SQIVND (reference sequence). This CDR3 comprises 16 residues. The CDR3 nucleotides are TGTGCCAGTAGTCCTCCGACAGGGCGGGCTGGAAACACCATATATTTT. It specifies CASSPPTGRAGNTIYF.

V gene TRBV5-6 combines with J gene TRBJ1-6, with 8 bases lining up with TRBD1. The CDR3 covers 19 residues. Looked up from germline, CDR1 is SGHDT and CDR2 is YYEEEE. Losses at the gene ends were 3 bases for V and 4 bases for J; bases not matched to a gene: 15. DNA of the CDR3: TGTGCCAGCAGCTCCACCTTAGGACAGGGCGGTCGTTATAATTCACCCCTCCACTTT. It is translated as CASSSTLGQGGRYNSPLHF.

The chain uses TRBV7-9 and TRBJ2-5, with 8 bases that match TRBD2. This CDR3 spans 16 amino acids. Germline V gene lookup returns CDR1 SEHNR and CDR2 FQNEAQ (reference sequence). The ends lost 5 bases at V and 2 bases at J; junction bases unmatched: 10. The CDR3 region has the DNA TGTGCCAGCAGCCTTGGGGGCGGGAGGCCGCAAGAGACCCAGTACTTC. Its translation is CASSLGGGRPQETQYF.

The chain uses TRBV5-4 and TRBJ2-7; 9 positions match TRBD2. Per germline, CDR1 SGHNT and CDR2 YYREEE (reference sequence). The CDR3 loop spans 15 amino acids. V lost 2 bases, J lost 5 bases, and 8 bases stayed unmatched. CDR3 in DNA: TGTGCCAGCAGCTTAGGAGGCGGGAGGGTGAACGAGCAGTACTTC. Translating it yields CASSLGGGRVNEQYF. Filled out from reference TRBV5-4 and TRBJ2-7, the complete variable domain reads ETGVTQSPTHLIKTRGQQVTLRCSSQSGHNTVSWYQQALGQGPQFIFQYYREEENGRGNFPPRFSGLQFPNYSSELNVNALELDDSALYLCASSLGGGRVNEQYFGPGTRLTVT.

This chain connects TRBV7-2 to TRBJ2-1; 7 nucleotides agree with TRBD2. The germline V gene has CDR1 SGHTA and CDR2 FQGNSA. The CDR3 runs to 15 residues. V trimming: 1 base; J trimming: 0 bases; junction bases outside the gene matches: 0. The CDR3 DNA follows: TGTGCCAGCAGCTTAGAGCGGGGCTCCTACAATGAGCAGTTCTTC. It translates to CASSLERGSYNEQFF.